These 14 T cell receptor beta chains share one sample of origin, sequenced in a study of glioma-infiltrating T cells. Using RNA template, CDR3s of TCR alpha and beta were amplified with iRepertoire arm-PCR. In TCRdb, the multiplex PCR reads were re-called with MiXCR into one record per CDR3 protein. This table holds over 120,000 distinct CDR3 sequences, 30% to 40% found once. Sequencing was carried out using glioma tissue, nonneoplastic brain tissue, or PBMCs (not recorded which). Every receptor here comes from a human donor with low-grade glioma or glioblastoma, undergoing nonglioma brain surgery, or in good health (not recorded which).

Here the CDR3 reads CASHSGASTEAFF. The CDR3 DNA sequence: TGTGCCAGCCACTCGGGGGCTAGTACTGAAGCTTTCTTT. The chain is built from TRBV6-6 and TRBJ1-1, with a tentative D call TRBD1 (6 bases). V lost 8 bases to trimming and J lost 5 bases, with 15 bases between them. Germline-derived CDR1 and CDR2 are MNHNY and SVGAGI (reference sequence). The CDR3 is made up of 13 amino acids.

The V and J genes are TRBV4-1 and TRBJ2-3, with 8 bases fitting TRBD1. Germline assignment: CDR1 MGHRA and CDR2 YSYEKL. This CDR3 has 17 amino acids. The V gene end was trimmed by 0 bases and the J gene end by 4 bases; junction bases not matched to a gene: 9. The CDR3 protein is CASSQEYSAGGADTQYF. CDR3 coding DNA: TGCGCCAGCAGCCAAGAGTATTCGGCAGGGGGCGCAGATACGCAGTATTTT.

This clonotype has just a few counts. The rearrangement joins TRBV20-1 to TRBJ1-5, with TRBD1 matching over 7 bases. CDR3 length: 14 residues. From germline, CDR1 is DFQATT and CDR2 SNEGSKA (reference sequence). J lost 2 bases, V lost 6 bases, and 7 bases had no gene match. CDR3: CSASTGLGNQPQHF. The CDR3 region has the DNA TGCAGTGCCTCGACAGGGCTGGGCAATCAGCCCCAGCATTTT.

This chain joins TRBV7-9 and TRBJ1-1, with 7 positions matching TRBD1. Germline V gene sequence: CDR1 SEHNR, CDR2 FQNEAQ (reference sequence). CDR3 length equals 12 residues. V trimming: 5 bases; J trimming: 7 bases; junction bases outside the gene matches: 4. CDR3 sequence reads: CASSPRDSEAFF. The CDR3, as DNA: TGTGCCAGCAGCCCTAGGGACAGTGAAGCTTTCTTT.

The genes are TRBV25-1 and TRBJ1-2; D not certain. The V gene's germline CDR1 is MGHDK and CDR2 SYGVNS. Trimming cost V 2 bases and J 10 bases, with 20 bases left between them. The CDR3 totals 15 residues. The chain's CDR3 is CASSEDMVTARAYTF. For the CDR3, the DNA is TGTGCCAGCAGTGAAGACATGGTTACGGCGAGGGCCTACACCTTC.

This clonotype turned up a few times. The CDR3 here is CAISELPGNEQFF. DNA of the CDR3: TGTGCCATCAGTGAGCTGCCGGGCAATGAGCAGTTCTTC. V is TRBV10-3 and J is TRBJ2-1; D ambiguous. This CDR3 spans 13 amino acids. Germline CDR1 ENHRY, CDR2 SYGVKD. V was cut by 2 bases and J by 6 bases, with 8 bases left in between.

This rearrangement joins TRBV7-2 to TRBJ2-7; D might be TRBD1 (5 bases). V lost 5 bases, J lost 6 bases, and 14 bases lay in between. The CDR3 runs 13 residues. Looked up from germline, CDR1 is SGHTA and CDR2 is FQGNSA. CDR3 sequence: CASSQGIGSEQYF. CDR3 in DNA: TGTGCCAGCAGCCAGGGCATTGGATCCGAGCAGTACTTC.

This clonotype was observed many times. Written as DNA, the CDR3 is TGTGCCAGCAGTTACGACCGGGACTTTGAAGCTTTCTTT. This gives the protein CASSYDRDFEAFF. This chain joins TRBV6-6 and TRBJ1-1, with D tentatively TRBD1 (5 bases). Trimming left V 2 bases short and J 7 bases short, with 11 bases between. Germline V CDR1 and CDR2: MNHNY, SVGAGI (reference sequence). CDR3 length equals 13 residues.

This clonotype was counted a few times. The chain employs TRBV7-2 and TRBJ2-3; 11 bases are shared with TRBD2. CDR1 and CDR2 from the germline V gene are SGHTA and FQGNSA. Trimming cost V 5 bases and J 3 bases; bases outside gene matches: 7. The CDR3 is made up of 16 amino acids. Written as DNA, the CDR3 is TGTGCCAGCAGCCGTACTAGCGGGGGAATAACAGATACGCAGTATTTT. As protein: CASSRTSGGITDTQYF.

The chain is built from TRBV30 and TRBJ2-1; the match to TRBD2 covers 13 bases. There are 17 residues in the CDR3. Germline V gene lookup returns CDR1 GTSNPN and CDR2 SVGIG (reference sequence). J lost 9 bases, V lost 3 bases, and 14 bases had no gene match. CDR3 protein: CAWSEIRTSGSSGEQFF. In DNA, the CDR3 is TGTGCCTGGAGCGAAATACGGACTAGCGGGAGTAGCGGTGAGCAGTTCTTC.

Here the CDR3 DNA reads TGTGCCAGCAGTCCTATGGAGGGAGGCACTGAAGCTTTCTTT. This gives the protein CASSPMEGGTEAFF. J is TRBJ1-1 and V is TRBV2; D not resolved. Looked up from germline, CDR1 is SNHLY and CDR2 is FYNNEI. This CDR3 is built from 14 residues. V shed 5 bases and J shed 4 bases, with 14 bases lying between them.

J is TRBJ2-5 and V is TRBV20-1; D may be TRBD2 (7 bases). The CDR3 loop spans 15 amino acids. CDR1 is DFQATT, CDR2 SNEGSKA, per germline (reference sequence). V lost 4 bases and J 1 base, leaving 16 bases between the germline ends. The CDR3 loop reads CSATQWGGLQETQYF. CDR3 DNA sequence: TGCAGTGCTACCCAGTGGGGGGGGCTCCAAGAGACCCAGTACTTC.

As concerns this clonotype: With a much larger clone just one base away, this may be a read error. V gene TRBV6-2 or TRBV6-3 combines with J gene TRBJ2-7; D gene unclear. This CDR3 has 11 residues. Per the germline V gene, CDR1 is MNHEY and CDR2 is SVGEGT. V shed 5 bases and J shed 3 bases, with 5 bases lying between them. This chain's CDR3 is CASSPDYEQYF. CDR3 sequence (DNA): TGTGCCAGCAGTCCCGACTACGAGCAGTACTTC.

The DNA of the CDR3 is TGTGCCAGCAGTGCTGGGGCTGGAAACACCATATATTTT. Encoded protein: CASSAGAGNTIYF. The chain has TRBV6-2 or TRBV6-3 and TRBJ1-3; D is undetermined. Germline lookup yields CDR1 MNHEY and CDR2 SVGEGT. Trimming removed 5 bases from V and 2 bases from J, with 7 bases in between. The CDR3 covers 13 residues.